These 15 T cell receptor beta chains came from one sample sequenced in a study of blood T cell repertoires in COVID-19. Sequencing was performed with immunoSEQ multiplex PCR; in TCRdb, only in-frame clones are kept and a portion is missing. There are about 480,000 clones in the sample; 70% to 90% occur only once, and approximately 1.8% lies in the top ten. The sample taken for sequencing was PBMCs or T cells enriched from blood (not recorded which). Every receptor here comes from a woman aged 40 to 49 who had recovered from COVID-19.

V usage is TRBV5-1 and J usage is TRBJ1-6, with 8 bases matching TRBD1. Germline assignment: CDR1 SGHRS and CDR2 YFSETQ. V trimming: 0 bases; J trimming: 10 bases; junction bases outside the gene matches: 3. The CDR3 length is 14 residues. In DNA form, the CDR3 reads TGCGCCAGCAGCTTGGCCGACAGGGGATCACCCCTCCACTTT. Its protein is CASSLADRGSPLHF.

This chain connects TRBV5-1 to TRBJ2-7; TRBD2 matches at 9 bases. Germline V lookup: CDR1 SGHRS, CDR2 YFSETQ. CDR3 length: 13 residues. Unmatched junction bases numbered 3, after V lost 5 bases and J lost 3 bases. CDR3 bases: TGCGCCAGCAGGTCTAGCGGGATCTACGAGCAGTACTTC. Protein: CASRSSGIYEQYF.

The rearrangement uses TRBV7-8 and TRBJ1-1; 8 nucleotides agree with TRBD1. The CDR3 is 14 residues long. CDR1 is SGHVS, CDR2 FQNEAQ, per germline. The junction had 8 bases not matched to a gene; V was cut back by 5 bases and J by 6 bases. CDR3 coding DNA: TGTGCCAGCAGCCTAGGACAGGGCGGGTCTGAAGCTTTCTTT. Amino acid sequence: CASSLGQGGSEAFF.

This chain uses TRBV6-5 with TRBJ1-4; 7 bases agree with TRBD1. Unmatched junction bases numbered 9, after V lost 6 bases and J lost 5 bases. The CDR3 is 15 amino acids. Per germline, CDR1 MNHEY and CDR2 SVGAGI. CDR3 residues: CASRSPGTVNEKLFF. CDR3 DNA: TGTGCCAGCAGATCCCCCGGGACAGTAAATGAAAAACTGTTTTTT.

This sequence joins TRBV9 and TRBJ2-7, with 9 nucleotides matching TRBD2. V lost 0 bases and J lost 3; bases outside the gene matches: 4. There are 15 residues in the CDR3. The germline CDR1 and CDR2 sequences are SGDLS and YYNGEE. The CDR3 DNA reads as TGTGCCAGCAGCGTAGGACTAGCGGACAACTACGAGCAGTACTTC. This translates into CASSVGLADNYEQYF.

Only a few counts were recorded for this clone. The chain joins TRBV5-1 to TRBJ1-1; D not certain. The length of the CDR3 is 13 residues. Germline V CDR1 and CDR2: SGHRS, YFSETQ. Trimming stripped 3 bases from V and 4 bases from J, with 10 bases between. CDR3 bases: TGCGCCAGCAGCTCCGACCCTAGCACTGAAGCTTTCTTT. The encoded protein is CASSSDPSTEAFF.

The chain combines TRBV6-5 with TRBJ1-3, with unresolved D. Deletions cut 7 bases from V and 4 bases from J, with 11 bases between. Germline V gene data show CDR1 as MNHEY and CDR2 as SVGAGI. This CDR3 is built from 13 residues. The CDR3 region is CASTETRGNTIYF. The CDR3 DNA is TGTGCCAGCACCGAGACTCGGGGAAACACCATATATTTT.

V and J are TRBV7-6 and TRBJ2-5; perhaps TRBD2 as D (5 bases). Germline V CDR1 and CDR2: SGHVS, FNYEAQ. The CDR3 contains 17 residues. Trimming cost V 4 bases and J 4 bases, with 22 bases left between them. CDR3 sequence (DNA): TGTGCCAGCAGCTCTCTTATGCCCGAGGGATTCGGAGAGACCCAGTACTTC. Protein product: CASSSLMPEGFGETQYF.

This sequence joins TRBV11-2 and TRBJ1-4; D uncertain. Trimming took off 0 bases at V and 0 bases at J, with 5 bases between the two ends. Germline V gives CDR1 SGHAT, CDR2 FQNNGV. The CDR3 runs to 15 residues. The CDR3 region is CASSLDRATNEKLFF. As DNA, the CDR3 is TGTGCCAGCAGCTTAGATCGTGCAACTAATGAAAAACTGTTTTTT.

V gene TRBV5-6 combines with J gene TRBJ2-5; a weak D match, TRBD1 (6 bases). V was trimmed by 2 bases and J by 2 bases, leaving 16 bases between them. There are 16 residues in the CDR3. CDR1 is SGHDT, CDR2 YYEEEE, per germline. The CDR3 DNA reads TGTGCCAGCAGCTTTCTGCAGGGAAGGGGGCAAGAGACCCAGTACTTC. Translating gives CASSFLQGRGQETQYF.

This clone was recorded once. The chain employs TRBV29-1 and TRBJ2-5; maybe TRBD1 (5 bases). In germline, CDR1 is SQVTM, CDR2 ANQGSEA. The CDR3 is made up of 13 amino acids. Trimming stripped 4 bases from V and 5 bases from J, with 14 bases between. Written as DNA, the CDR3 is TGCAGCGTTGTTGGGCAGGGCCCTGAGACCCAGTACTTC. Translation: CSVVGQGPETQYF.

The chain employs TRBV10-2 and TRBJ1-1, with D hard to call. The CDR3 covers 14 residues. CDR1 is WSHSY, CDR2 SAAADI, per germline. The V end was cut by 1 base, the J end by 2 bases, with 8 bases between. The CDR3 loop is CASSELRVNTEAFF. CDR3 in DNA: TGCGCCAGCAGTGAGTTGAGGGTCAACACTGAAGCTTTCTTT.

The rearrangement links TRBV6-5 to TRBJ2-7, with 10 bases aligning to TRBD2. Germline V gene data show CDR1 as MNHEY and CDR2 as SVGAGI. J was trimmed by 3 bases and V by 0 bases; bases with no gene match: 5. The CDR3 spans 16 residues. The CDR3 protein is CASSYSPSGSGYEQYF. CDR3 coding DNA: TGTGCCAGCAGTTACTCACCTAGCGGGAGCGGCTACGAGCAGTACTTC.

V usage is TRBV18 and J usage is TRBJ1-5; D may be TRBD1 (6 bases). CDR1 and CDR2 (germline): KGHSH, LQKENI. The CDR3 contains 15 residues. V lost 3 bases and J lost 3, with 12 bases in between. CDR3 in amino acids: CASSPPDRLNQPQHF. The CDR3, as DNA: TGTGCCAGCTCACCGCCGGACAGACTCAATCAGCCCCAGCATTTT.

The chain uses TRBV5-1 and TRBJ2-5, with unresolved D. The CDR3 has 14 residues. The V end was cut by 0 bases, the J end by 1 base, with 7 bases between. Germline V CDR1 and CDR2: SGHRS, YFSETQ. The CDR3 nucleotides are TGCGCCAGCAGCTTGGGGAACAGCCAAGAGACCCAGTACTTC. This encodes CASSLGNSQETQYF.